One sample yielded the 2 T cell receptor beta chains listed below, sequenced in a study of technical replicates of blood from a handful of donors. Clones were read by immunoSEQ multiplex PCR, and TCRdb kept only the in-frame ones, dropping some. Of 100,000 or so clones in the sample, approximately 94% were seen once. Sequenced material: T cells isolated from PBMCs. Source of these receptors: a human donor in good health.

This chain uses TRBV27 with TRBJ2-7, with D perhaps matching TRBD2 (5 bases). V lost 0 bases, J lost 3 bases, and 12 bases lay in between. The CDR3 loop spans 15 amino acids. Germline lookup yields CDR1 MNHEY and CDR2 SMNVEV (reference sequence). The CDR3 here is CASSLSPGILYEQYF. The CDR3 DNA follows: TGTGCCAGCAGTTTATCGCCGGGGATACTCTACGAGCAGTACTTC.

CDR3 sequence reads: CASSRTPGEETQYF. Written as DNA, the CDR3 is TGTGCCAGCAGCCGAACACCAGGGGAGGAGACCCAGTACTTC. This chain uses TRBV7-8 with TRBJ2-5; TRBD1 is a possible D gene (6 bases). Trimming stripped 5 bases from V and 5 bases from J, with 15 bases between. The CDR3 consists of 14 residues. Per germline, CDR1 SGHVS and CDR2 FQNEAQ.